This TCR beta chain was profiled in a study of vaccination effects on CD4 cells after COVID-19. Study in general: Post-vaccine specimens arrived a median 72 days past the second dose.

The study, taken as a whole, reports: Of the vaccine-induced clones from healthy vaccinees, merely 1 of 255 recognized common cold coronaviruses as well.

TCRdb keeps only in-frame clones here, not all; method: immunoSEQ multiplex PCR. The repertoire has some 40,000 clones, 55% to 80% of them found once; the top ten carry 6.5% to 8.5%. The V gene end was trimmed by 2 bases and the J gene end by 8 bases; junction bases not matched to a gene: 1. The CDR3 runs 12 residues. Germline V gene lookup returns CDR1 SGHRS and CDR2 YFSETQ. Cells that had been cultured for 10 days were the source of isolated CD4+ T cells. Participants completed two doses of the BNT162b2 or mRNA-1273 vaccine. Neither prior SARS-CoV-2 infection nor positive nucleocapsid antibodies were present in the vaccine recipients. Points on this clone: The antigen remains undetermined.

The source material was CD4+ T cells from PBMCs cultured without peptide, sampled after COVID-19 vaccination. The chain uses TRBV5-1 and TRBJ2-1, with 7 bases identical to TRBD2. The sequence was collected from a human donor who received a COVID-19 vaccine. The CDR3 protein is CASSFLADEQFF. The CDR3 nucleotides are TGCGCCAGCAGCTTCCTAGCGGATGAGCAGTTCTTC.